The clone carrying this T cell receptor beta chain was seen only a few times. The data were obtained in a study of patients and donors after allogeneic stem cell transplantation. The CDR3 is made up of 16 amino acids. CDR1 DFQATT and CDR2 SNEGSKA come from the germline V gene (reference sequence). The V and J ends lost 2 bases and 5 bases, in that order; junction bases with no gene match: 8. TCRdb reanalysed the RT-PCR reads using MiXCR and keeps one entry per CDR3 protein. The repertoire includes about 960,000 distinct CDR3 sequences, roughly 18% of them detected once, and around 6% sits in the top ten.

Sequenced input: blood, either unsorted or a sorted T cell fraction (not recorded which). The TCR was taken from a human donor who was either an allogeneic HSCT recipient or a stem cell or donor lymphocyte infusion donor (not recorded which). It is not recorded whose cells these are; they may come from a transplant donor. The V and J genes are TRBV20-1 and TRBJ2-3, with 12 nucleotides matching TRBD2. DNA for the CDR3: TGCAGTGCTAGATCCGATCTAGCGGGGGGGAAAGATACGCAGTATTTT. This codes for CSARSDLAGGKDTQYF.